A single sample is the source of the 5 T cell receptor beta chains below, sequenced in a study of HIV-infected patients and healthy controls (TCRdb year 2014). Library prep was done by 5' RACE. This sample was sequenced with an Illumina MiSeq. Using SuperScript III with primers targeting the alpha and beta constant regions, 500 to 550 ng of RNA was reverse transcribed. Separate alpha and beta chain libraries were made by chain-specific third strand synthesis with multiplexing indices. The public reads were run again by TCRdb, first through fastp at Q25 and then through MiXCR, and only productive beta chains were kept. For every CDR3 protein sequence, its rows merge into one entry that carries the most common genes and DNA. In all, the sample holds several thousand distinct CDR3 sequences, and around 8.3% of those were seen once. Jointly, the top ten make up approximately 9% of the sample. Whole blood was used without cell fractionation, so the repertoire reflected all unsorted peripheral T cells.

Sequencing was performed on blood, taken before antiretroviral therapy. These receptors came from an adult with HIV infection.

This clonotype was detected a few times. The chain uses TRBV5-6 and TRBJ1-1; D gene unclear. From germline, CDR1 is SGHDT and CDR2 YYEEEE. The V gene lost 0 bases and the J gene lost 0 bases, with 6 bases spanning the gap. CDR3 length: 14 residues. CDR3 sequence: CASSLGALNTEAFF. CDR3 nucleotide sequence: TGTGCCAGCAGCTTGGGTGCCCTGAACACTGAAGCTTTCTTT.

The chain combines TRBV6-2 or TRBV6-3 with TRBJ2-7, with D perhaps matching TRBD2 (5 bases). V was shortened by 7 bases and J by 7 bases, with 17 bases between the two germline ends. This CDR3 region has 13 residues. Germline V lookup: CDR1 MNHEY, CDR2 SVGEGT. CDR3 bases: TGTGCCAGCAACCCCGGGTCTCCGGGGGAGCAGTACTTC. Amino acid sequence: CASNPGSPGEQYF.

In its sample, this clonotype was seen many times. The chain joins TRBV7-2 to TRBJ2-1; 11 bases match TRBD1. Germline CDR1 and CDR2: SGHTA and FQGNSA. V lost 5 bases and J lost 8; bases outside the gene matches: 2. CDR3 length: 13 amino acids. Here the CDR3 DNA reads TGTGCCAGCAGCGCGGGACAGGGGGATGAGCAGTTCTTC. Its protein product is CASSAGQGDEQFF.

There are many counts of this clonotype. The rearrangement joins TRBV5-6 to TRBJ2-2, with a weak D call TRBD2 (6 bases). CDR1 and CDR2 (germline): SGHDT, YYEEEE. This CDR3 spans 15 amino acids. With 2 bases removed from V and 5 bases from J, the gap between germline ends came to 13 bases. CDR3 DNA sequence: TGTGCCAGCAGCTTTGTAGCGGAGAGGACCGGGGAGCTGTTTTTT. Protein: CASSFVAERTGELFF.

Ten or more counts support this clonotype. The V gene is TRBV29-1, the J gene TRBJ2-5; TRBD1 is a possible D gene (5 bases). Per the germline V gene, CDR1 is SQVTM and CDR2 is ANQGSEA. The CDR3 is 16 residues long. V lost 3 bases and J 4 bases, leaving 21 bases between the germline ends. As DNA, the CDR3 is TGCAGCGTTGAGTACAGGACGAACCAAAAGATAGAGACCCAGTACTTC. Translated: CSVEYRTNQKIETQYF.